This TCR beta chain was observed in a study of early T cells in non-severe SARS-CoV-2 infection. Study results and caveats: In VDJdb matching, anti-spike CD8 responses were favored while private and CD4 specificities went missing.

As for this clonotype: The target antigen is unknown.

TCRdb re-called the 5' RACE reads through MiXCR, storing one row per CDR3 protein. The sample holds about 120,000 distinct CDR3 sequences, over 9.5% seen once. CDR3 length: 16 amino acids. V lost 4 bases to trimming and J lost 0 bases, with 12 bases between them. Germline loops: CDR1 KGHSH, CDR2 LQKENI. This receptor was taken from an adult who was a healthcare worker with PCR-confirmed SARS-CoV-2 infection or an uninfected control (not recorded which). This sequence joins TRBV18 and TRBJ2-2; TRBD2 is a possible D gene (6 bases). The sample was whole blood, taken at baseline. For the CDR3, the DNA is TGTGCCAGCTCACTTATTGGAGGGACGAACACCGGGGAGCTGTTTTTT. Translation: CASSLIGGTNTGELFF. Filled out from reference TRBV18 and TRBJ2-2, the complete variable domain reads NAGVMQNPRHLVRRRGQEARLRCSPMKGHSHVYWYRQLPEEGLKFMVYLQKENIIDESGMPKERFSAEFPKEGPSILRIQQVVRGDSAAYFCASSLIGGTNTGELFFGEGSRLTVL.